The T cell receptor beta chain under discussion was sequenced for a study of OX40 agonist ivuxolimab in advanced cancers. Study summary: Participants could have had prior anti-PD-1, anti-PD-L1 or anti-CTLA-4 therapy, and around 43% had some.

This CDR3 spans 15 amino acids. Germline V gene data show CDR1 as LNHDA and CDR2 as SQIVND (reference sequence). The table came from immunoSEQ multiplex PCR; TCRdb's copy has only in-frame clones and leaves some out. Of roughly 49,000 clones in the sample, about 75% were seen once. The receptor was isolated from an adult with an advanced solid tumor such as melanoma, head and neck, liver or kidney cancer. V gene TRBV19 combines with J gene TRBJ2-5, with 10 bases lining up with TRBD1. The J call may be incorrect, as the DNA end agrees better with TRBJ2-7. The starting material was CD4+ or CD8+ T cells sorted from blood, obtained in a trial of the OX40 agonist ivuxolimab. The CDR3 here is CASSRTGGPGYEQYF. DNA of the CDR3: TGTGCCAGTAGCCGGACAGGGGGTCCCGGCTACGAGCAGTACTTC.